This is a list of T cell receptor beta chains from one sample in a study of T-cell reconstitution after alpha-beta-depleted transplantation in children. TCRdb called the PCR reads again in MiXCR, with one record for every CDR3 protein. The sample holds around 180,000 distinct CDR3 sequences, roughly 11% seen once. The sequencing here drew on PBMCs, taken before TCRalphabeta/CD19-depleted stem cell transplant. These receptors all come from a boy between 2 and 10 years old with acute myeloid leukemia, due to receive a stem cell transplant. CDR3s include the opening cysteine and the closing phenylalanine or tryptophan. D genes are given only for firm matches. Rows may omit the clone size; those that give it use once, few, many or a size class.

V: TRBV5-1
D: .
J: TRBJ2-3
size: many
CDR3: CASSLAQGGFSTDTQYF
DNA: TGCGCCAGCAGCTTGGCCCAAGGGGGATTTAGCACAGATACGCAGTATTTT

V: TRBV11-2
D: .
J: TRBJ2-3
size: many
CDR3: CASSLPLLGAPDTQYF
DNA: TGTGCCAGCAGCTTACCTCTCCTGGGTGCCCCAGATACGCAGTATTTT

V: TRBV5-4
D: .
J: TRBJ2-5
size: .
CDR3: CASSTGGSAQETQYF
DNA: TGTGCCAGCAGCACCGGGGGTAGCGCCCAAGAGACCCAGTACTTC

V: TRBV5-1
D: TRBD1
J: TRBJ1-2
size: many
CDR3: CASRPTGGDGYTF
DNA: TGCGCCAGCAGACCGACAGGGGGGGATGGCTACACCTTC

V: TRBV20-1
D: TRBD2
J: TRBJ2-1
size: many
CDR3: CSAAGTSGRGEFF
DNA: TGCAGTGCTGCCGGGACTAGCGGGAGGGGGGAGTTCTTC

V: TRBV25-1
D: TRBD2
J: TRBJ2-2
size: many
CDR3: CASKGPGRGAGELFF
DNA: TGTGCCAGCAAAGGTCCCGGGAGGGGGGCCGGGGAGCTGTTTTTT

V: TRBV7-2
D: .
J: TRBJ2-2
size: .
CDR3: CASSFILGPNTGELFF
DNA: TGTGCCAGCAGCTTCATACTAGGCCCGAACACCGGGGAGCTGTTTTTT

V: TRBV12-3/TRBV12-4
D: TRBD2
J: TRBJ2-7
size: many
CDR3: CASSSTWTSPDTYEQYF
DNA: TGTGCCAGCAGCTCCACCTGGACTAGTCCGGATACCTACGAGCAGTACTTC

V: TRBV7-3
D: .
J: TRBJ2-3
size: many
CDR3: CASSLDGFTDTQYF
DNA: TGTGCCAGCAGCTTAGACGGGTTCACAGATACGCAGTATTTT

V: TRBV28
D: .
J: TRBJ1-6
size: many
CDR3: CASSSPRRARNSPLHF
DNA: TGTGCCAGCAGTTCCCCCCGAAGGGCCCGGAATTCACCCCTCCACTTT

V: TRBV5-5
D: .
J: TRBJ1-5
size: many
CDR3: CASSLPGGNQPQHF
DNA: TGTGCCAGCAGCTTGCCAGGGGGCAATCAGCCCCAGCATTTT

V: TRBV15
D: .
J: TRBJ2-7
size: many
CDR3: CATSRGGQTYEQYF
DNA: TGTGCCACCAGCAGAGGGGGGCAGACCTACGAGCAGTACTTC

V: TRBV6-1
D: .
J: TRBJ2-7
size: .
CDR3: CASSLRLVGYEQYF
DNA: TGTGCCAGCAGCCTAAGACTAGTGGGGTACGAGCAGTACTTC

V: TRBV20-1
D: .
J: TRBJ1-5
size: many
CDR3: CSARGGAGQPQHF
DNA: TGCAGTGCTAGAGGAGGGGCGGGCCAGCCCCAGCATTTT

V: TRBV7-2
D: .
J: TRBJ2-3
size: many
CDR3: CASSSRDASRDTQYF
DNA: TGTGCCAGCAGCTCCCGGGACGCCTCTAGGGATACGCAGTATTTT

V: TRBV14
D: .
J: TRBJ1-6
size: few
CDR3: CASSHFVTQHFLHF
DNA: TGTGCCAGCAGCCACTTCGTAACCCAACACTTTCTCCACTTT

V: TRBV18
D: TRBD1
J: TRBJ1-5
size: many
CDR3: CASSATGVSNQPQHF
DNA: TGTGCCAGCTCAGCGACAGGGGTGAGCAATCAGCCCCAGCATTTT

V: TRBV3-1
D: TRBD1
J: TRBJ2-6
size: many
CDR3: CASSQRDRGDGANVLTF
DNA: TGTGCCAGCAGCCAAAGGGACAGGGGGGATGGGGCCAACGTCCTGACTTTC

V: TRBV12-3/TRBV12-4
D: .
J: TRBJ1-1
size: many
CDR3: CASSQRQENTEAFF
DNA: TGTGCCAGCAGTCAAAGACAGGAGAACACTGAAGCTTTCTTT

V: TRBV20-1
D: TRBD1
J: TRBJ1-5
size: many
CDR3: CSARPGTGNCQPQHF
DNA: TGCAGTGCACGGCCCGGGACAGGGAATTGTCAGCCCCAGCATTTT

V: TRBV27
D: .
J: TRBJ2-5
size: .
CDR3: CASSLSFGPKETQYF
DNA: TGTGCCAGCAGTTTATCTTTCGGTCCAAAAGAGACCCAGTACTTC

V: TRBV7-6
D: .
J: TRBJ2-1
size: few
CDR3: CASSFSGGDNEQFF
DNA: TGTGCCAGCAGCTTCTCCGGGGGAGACAATGAGCAGTTCTTC

V: TRBV5-1
D: TRBD1
J: TRBJ1-6
size: many
CDR3: CASSLVHRTGVLSPLHF
DNA: TGCGCCAGCAGCTTGGTCCACCGGACAGGGGTTTTGTCACCCCTCCACTTT

V: TRBV20-1
D: TRBD2
J: TRBJ2-1
size: many
CDR3: CSASTPSGPEQFF
DNA: TGCAGTGCTAGCACTCCTAGCGGACCCGAGCAGTTCTTC

V: TRBV12-3/TRBV12-4
D: TRBD2
J: TRBJ2-3
size: many
CDR3: CASSRSGGLDTQYF
DNA: TGTGCCAGCAGTCGTAGCGGGGGATTAGATACGCAGTATTTT

V: TRBV3-1
D: .
J: TRBJ1-3
size: many
CDR3: CASSLHASSSGNTIYF
DNA: TGTGCCAGCAGTTTACATGCTTCCTCCTCTGGAAACACCATATATTTT

V: TRBV10-3
D: .
J: TRBJ1-1
size: many
CDR3: CAISVLGLNTEAFF
DNA: TGTGCCATCAGTGTTTTGGGGCTGAACACTGAAGCTTTCTTT